The 12 T cell receptor beta chains below come from one sample, sequenced in a study of technical replicates of blood from several donors. This table comes from immunoSEQ multiplex PCR, and its TCRdb copy is limited to in-frame clones, with some not included. The table has 85,000 to 100,000 clones, 95% seen once. Sequenced material: T cells isolated from PBMCs. These receptors were collected from a human donor in good health.

The genes are TRBV7-2 and TRBJ2-7; D perhaps matches TRBD1 (6 bases). The length of the CDR3 is 14 residues. The V gene's germline CDR1 is SGHTA and CDR2 FQGNSA. V was shortened by 5 bases and J by 3 bases, with 14 bases between the two germline ends. The CDR3 nucleotides are TGTGCCAGCAGCCCTCAAACAGGGCGCTACGAGCAGTACTTC. Amino acid sequence: CASSPQTGRYEQYF.

The chain is built from TRBV5-4 and TRBJ2-7, with 11 bases aligning to TRBD2. V lost 9 bases and J lost 7; bases outside the gene matches: 3. Germline assignment: CDR1 SGHNT and CDR2 YYREEE (reference sequence). This CDR3 region has 11 residues. This chain's CDR3 is CATGTSGEQYF. In DNA form, the CDR3 reads TGTGCCACCGGGACTAGCGGTGAGCAGTACTTC.

CDR3 coding DNA: TGTGCCGTACAGGAGGGCGGAGGCCAGTACGAGCAGTACTTC. Residues: CAVQEGGGQYEQYF. The chain links TRBV28 to TRBJ2-7, with a possible D match to TRBD2 (6 bases). This CDR3 contains 14 residues. Trimming took off 11 bases at V and 4 bases at J, with 21 bases between the two ends. From germline, CDR1 is MDHEN and CDR2 SYDVKM.

The chain joins TRBV6-5 to TRBJ2-3, with TRBD1 matching 8 bases. Germline trimming cut 6 bases from V and 3 bases from J; bases unmatched to any gene: 8. This CDR3 comprises 15 residues. CDR1 and CDR2 from the germline V gene are MNHEY and SVGAGI. The chain's CDR3 is CASSRQGRYTDTQYF. The CDR3 DNA follows: TGTGCCAGCAGCCGACAGGGGCGTTATACAGATACGCAGTATTTT.

The chain combines TRBV10-2 with TRBJ2-2; TRBD1 agrees at 8 bases. The CDR3 spans 17 residues. With 6 bases clipped from V and 1 base from J, the junction kept 10 bases outside the gene matches. Germline CDR1 reads WSHSY; CDR2 reads SAAADI. The CDR3 region is CASRTGANGRNTGELFF. The DNA of the CDR3 is TGCGCCAGCAGGACAGGGGCCAACGGAAGGAACACCGGGGAGCTGTTTTTT.

This chain uses TRBV6-1 with TRBJ1-6, with a possible D match to TRBD1 (5 bases). Per germline, CDR1 MNHNS and CDR2 SASEGT. The CDR3 extends over 18 amino acids. V lost 4 bases, J lost 0 bases, and 16 bases lay in between. The CDR3 spells CASSARQTTSSYNSPLHF. In nucleotides, the CDR3 is TGTGCCAGCAGTGCCCGACAGACGACAAGCTCCTATAATTCACCCCTCCACTTT.

The V and J genes are TRBV4-1 and TRBJ2-5; 16 bases fit TRBD2. The CDR3 consists of 19 residues. The germline V gene has CDR1 MGHRA and CDR2 YSYEKL. V lost 3 bases and J lost 5; bases outside the gene matches: 12. CDR3 in amino acids: CASSHVPGLAGGPLETQYF. In nucleotides, the CDR3 is TGCGCCAGCAGCCATGTTCCGGGACTAGCGGGGGGGCCGTTGGAGACCCAGTACTTC.

The chain couples TRBV29-1 to TRBJ1-5; D unresolved. The CDR3 has 12 residues. Trimming stripped 4 bases from V and 5 bases from J, with 9 bases between. Germline lookup yields CDR1 SQVTM and CDR2 ANQGSEA. This CDR3 reads CSVGASHQPQHF. CDR3 sequence (DNA): TGCAGCGTTGGGGCATCGCATCAGCCCCAGCATTTT.

The rearrangement links TRBV9 to TRBJ1-5; no definite D call. Germline assignment: CDR1 SGDLS and CDR2 YYNGEE. Trimming removed 3 bases from V and 4 bases from J, with 8 bases in between. This CDR3 spans 13 amino acids. CDR3 nucleotide sequence: TGTGCCAGCAGCGCCCTAGAAAATCAGCCCCAGCATTTT. This translates into CASSALENQPQHF.

This clone was found once. V is TRBV5-1 and J is TRBJ2-2; D remains unclear. The V gene's germline CDR1 is SGHRS and CDR2 YFSETQ. CDR3 size: 14 residues. V lost 5 bases and J lost 6, with 14 bases in between. CDR3 region: CASSSQPPAGELFF. The CDR3 nucleotides are TGCGCCAGCAGTTCCCAACCCCCGGCCGGGGAGCTGTTTTTT.

V gene TRBV9 combines with J gene TRBJ2-7, with 9 bases identical to TRBD1. J was trimmed by 3 bases and V by 4 bases; bases with no gene match: 5. Germline CDR1 and CDR2: SGDLS and YYNGEE. This CDR3 is built from 14 residues. The CDR3, as DNA: TGTGCCAGCAGCTCAACAGGGGGCCGCTACGAGCAGTACTTC. It encodes CASSSTGGRYEQYF.

The V and J genes are TRBV6-5 and TRBJ2-5, with TRBD2 identical over 7 bases. V dropped 7 bases and J dropped 5; count of bases not matched to a gene: 7. The CDR3 covers 13 residues. The germline V gene has CDR1 MNHEY and CDR2 SVGAGI. The CDR3 nucleotides are TGTGCCAGCACCAATGAGCGGGATGAGACCCAGTACTTC. Translated: CASTNERDETQYF.